Listed here are 9 T cell receptor beta chains from one sample, sequenced in a study of early T cells in non-severe SARS-CoV-2 infection. TCRdb processed the 5' RACE reads anew with MiXCR; each CDR3 protein has one entry. The sample lists tens of thousands of distinct CDR3 sequences; about 15% were seen once. The sequenced material came from whole blood. The receptors here all came from an adult who was a healthcare worker with PCR-confirmed SARS-CoV-2 infection or an uninfected control (not recorded which).

This clonotype was observed at least ten times. The chain links TRBV7-9 to TRBJ1-5, with D hard to call. V lost 5 bases, J lost 11 bases, and 16 bases lay in between. Germline assignment: CDR1 SEHNR and CDR2 FQNEAQ (reference sequence). The CDR3 covers 13 residues. As DNA, the CDR3 is TGTGCCAGCAGCGGCGTCGGCCTCAGTACCCAGCATTTT. It encodes CASSGVGLSTQHF.

The chain combines TRBV28 with TRBJ2-7, with D possibly being TRBD1 (6 bases). This CDR3 has 14 amino acids. Germline V CDR1 and CDR2: MDHEN, SYDVKM. With 8 bases removed from V and 3 bases from J, the gap between germline ends came to 17 bases. The CDR3 spells CASRTTGKSYEQYF. The CDR3 DNA reads as TGTGCCAGCCGAACTACAGGGAAAAGCTACGAGCAGTACTTC.

This clonotype was seen more than once but under ten times. This chain connects TRBV7-2 to TRBJ2-3; 12 bases line up with TRBD2. V gave up 3 bases and J gave up 6 bases; unmatched junction bases: 4. Germline V gene data show CDR1 as SGHTA and CDR2 as FQGNSA. The CDR3 has 15 residues. For the CDR3, the DNA is TGTGCCAGCAGCTTGAGACTAGCGGGAGAGGATACGCAGTATTTT. It encodes CASSLRLAGEDTQYF.

Many counts were recorded for this clonotype. V and J are TRBV5-1 and TRBJ2-1; maybe TRBD2 (7 bases). Looked up from germline, CDR1 is SGHRS and CDR2 is YFSETQ. The CDR3 loop spans 17 amino acids. Deletions cut 2 bases from V and 3 bases from J, with 18 bases between. CDR3 bases: TGCGCCAGCAGCTTCGGGGGGCAGTTAGGAAGCTACAATGAGCAGTTCTTC. It encodes CASSFGGQLGSYNEQFF.

The chain carries TRBV6-2 or TRBV6-3 and TRBJ2-4, with unresolved D. The CDR3 totals 16 residues. Trimming removed 8 bases at V and 0 bases at J, with 17 bases between. Germline loops: CDR1 MNHEY, CDR2 SVGEGT. In DNA form, the CDR3 reads TGTGCCAGCCGAAGTCATGACGGGCTAGCCAAAAACATTCAGTACTTC. Translated, it gives CASRSHDGLAKNIQYF.

This clonotype was counted only a few times. V is TRBV3-1 and J is TRBJ2-1; maybe TRBD2 (5 bases). Germline lookup yields CDR1 LGHDT and CDR2 YNNKEL (reference sequence). The CDR3 length is 17 residues. V lost 0 bases and J 0 bases, leaving 12 bases between the germline ends. CDR3 coding DNA: TGTGCCAGCAGCCAAGATCGGGTTGGGAGCTCCTACAATGAGCAGTTCTTC. It specifies CASSQDRVGSSYNEQFF.

There are a few counts of this clonotype. The chain recombines TRBV5-1 with TRBJ2-5; maybe TRBD1 (5 bases). CDR1 SGHRS and CDR2 YFSETQ come from the germline V gene. Between the trimmed V and J ends, which lost 0 bases and 4 bases, there was a span of 7 bases. The CDR3 loop spans 13 amino acids. Here the CDR3 reads CASSLGQGETQYF. CDR3 bases: TGCGCCAGCAGCTTGGGCCAGGGAGAGACCCAGTACTTC.

This clonotype was seen more than once but under ten times. The chain's CDR3 is CASSTSGTYYNEQFF. The DNA of the CDR3 is TGTGCCAGCAGCACTAGCGGGACGTATTACAATGAGCAGTTCTTC. V usage is TRBV7-6 and J usage is TRBJ2-1; 10 bases line up with TRBD2. Losses at the gene ends were 5 bases for V and 4 bases for J; bases not matched to a gene: 5. From germline, CDR1 is SGHVS and CDR2 FNYEAQ. This CDR3 contains 15 residues.

Only one count was recorded for this clonotype. In nucleotides, the CDR3 is TGCAGTGCTCGTTCCACGGGACAGGGTTTAGATGAGCAGTTCTTC. As protein: CSARSTGQGLDEQFF. V gene TRBV20-1 combines with J gene TRBJ2-1; 9 bases map to TRBD1. The V gene end was trimmed by 5 bases and the J gene end by 8 bases; junction bases not matched to a gene: 13. Germline V gives CDR1 DFQATT, CDR2 SNEGSKA (reference sequence). The CDR3 is made up of 15 amino acids.